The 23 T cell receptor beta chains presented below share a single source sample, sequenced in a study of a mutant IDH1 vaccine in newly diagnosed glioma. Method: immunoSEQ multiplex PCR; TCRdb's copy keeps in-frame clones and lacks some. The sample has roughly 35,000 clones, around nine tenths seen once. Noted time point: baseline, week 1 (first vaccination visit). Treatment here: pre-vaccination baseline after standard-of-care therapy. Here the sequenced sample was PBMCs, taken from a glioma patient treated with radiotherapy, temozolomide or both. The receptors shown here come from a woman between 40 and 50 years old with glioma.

The CDR3 DNA sequence: TGTGCCAGCAGCTTAACTGGTATACAAGAGACCCAGTACTTC. It translates to CASSLTGIQETQYF. The genes are TRBV7-2 and TRBJ2-5; D is unclear. The V end lost 2 bases, the J end lost 2 bases, and 9 bases lay between the germline ends. Germline CDR1 and CDR2: SGHTA and FQGNSA. The CDR3 is made up of 14 amino acids.

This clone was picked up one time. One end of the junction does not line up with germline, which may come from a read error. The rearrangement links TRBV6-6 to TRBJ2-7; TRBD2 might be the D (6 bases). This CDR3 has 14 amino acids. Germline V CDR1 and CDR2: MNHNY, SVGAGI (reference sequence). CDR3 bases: TGTGCCAGCAGTTCGGCGGGATCATTCTACAAGCAGTACTTC. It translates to CASSSAGSFYKQYF.

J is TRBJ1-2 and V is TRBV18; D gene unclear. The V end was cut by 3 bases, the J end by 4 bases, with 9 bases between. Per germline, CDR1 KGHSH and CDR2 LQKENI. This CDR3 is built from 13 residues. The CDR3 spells CASSPDDGYGYTF. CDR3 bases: TGTGCCAGCTCACCCGATGATGGCTATGGCTACACCTTC.

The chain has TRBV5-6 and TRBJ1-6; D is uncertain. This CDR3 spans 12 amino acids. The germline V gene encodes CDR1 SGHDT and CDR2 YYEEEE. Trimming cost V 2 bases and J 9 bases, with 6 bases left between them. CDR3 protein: CASSFQISPLHF. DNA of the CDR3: TGTGCCAGCAGCTTTCAAATTTCACCCCTCCACTTT.

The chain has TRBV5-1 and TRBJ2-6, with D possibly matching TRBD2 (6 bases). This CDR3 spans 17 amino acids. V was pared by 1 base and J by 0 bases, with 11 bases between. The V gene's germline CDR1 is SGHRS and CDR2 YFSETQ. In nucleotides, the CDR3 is TGCGCCAGCAGCTTGTCTAGCGTCATCTCTGGGGCCAACGTCCTGACTTTC. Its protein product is CASSLSSVISGANVLTF.

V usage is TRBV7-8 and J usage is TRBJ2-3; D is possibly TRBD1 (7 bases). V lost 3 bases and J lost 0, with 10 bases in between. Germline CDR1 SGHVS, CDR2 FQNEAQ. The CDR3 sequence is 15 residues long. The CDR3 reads CASSLEGASTDTQYF. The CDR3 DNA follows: TGTGCCAGCAGCTTGGAGGGGGCTAGCACAGATACGCAGTATTTT.

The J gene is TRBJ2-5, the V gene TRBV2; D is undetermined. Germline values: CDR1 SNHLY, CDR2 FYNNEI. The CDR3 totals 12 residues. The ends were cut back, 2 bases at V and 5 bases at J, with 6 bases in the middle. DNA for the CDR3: TGTGCCAGCAGTGAACGGTGGGAGACCCAGTACTTC. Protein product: CASSERWETQYF. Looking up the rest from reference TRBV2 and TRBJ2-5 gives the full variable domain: EPEVTQTPSHQVTQMGQEVILRCVPISNHLYFYWYRQILGQKVEFLVSFYNNEISEKSEIFDDQFSVERPDGSNFTLKIRSTKLEDSAMYFCASSERWETQYFGPGTRLLVL.

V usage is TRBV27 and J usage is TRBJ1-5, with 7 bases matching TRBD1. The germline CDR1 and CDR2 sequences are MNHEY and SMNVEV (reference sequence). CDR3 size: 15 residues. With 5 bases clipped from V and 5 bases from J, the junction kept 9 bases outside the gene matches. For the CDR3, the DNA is TGTGCCAGCAGTCCGAATACAGGGGCCGATCAGCCCCAGCATTTT. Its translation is CASSPNTGADQPQHF.

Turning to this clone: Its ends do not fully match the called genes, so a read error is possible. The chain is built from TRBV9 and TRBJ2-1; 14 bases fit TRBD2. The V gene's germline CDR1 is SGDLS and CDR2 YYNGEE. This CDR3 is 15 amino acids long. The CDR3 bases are TGTGCCAGCACCGTATCGGGACTAGCGGGGGAGAAGCAGTTCTTC. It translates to CASTVSGLAGEKQFF.

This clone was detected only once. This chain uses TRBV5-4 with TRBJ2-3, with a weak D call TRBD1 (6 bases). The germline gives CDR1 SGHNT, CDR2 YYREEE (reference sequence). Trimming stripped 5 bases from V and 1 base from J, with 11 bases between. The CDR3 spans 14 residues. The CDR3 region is CASSSGQRTDTQYF. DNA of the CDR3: TGTGCCAGCAGTTCTGGACAGCGCACAGATACGCAGTATTTT.

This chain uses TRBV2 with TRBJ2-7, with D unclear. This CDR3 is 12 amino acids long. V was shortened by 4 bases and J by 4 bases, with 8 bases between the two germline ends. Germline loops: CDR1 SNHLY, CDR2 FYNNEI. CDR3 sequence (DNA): TGTGCCAGCAGTGCGGCTTATTACGAGCAGTACTTC. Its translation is CASSAAYYEQYF.

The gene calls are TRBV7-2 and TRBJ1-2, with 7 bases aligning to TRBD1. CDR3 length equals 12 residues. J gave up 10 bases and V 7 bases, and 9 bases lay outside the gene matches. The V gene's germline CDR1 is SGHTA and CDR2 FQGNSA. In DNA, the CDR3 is TGTGCCAGCACCGCAGGGGGATCTGACTACACCTTC. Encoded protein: CASTAGGSDYTF.

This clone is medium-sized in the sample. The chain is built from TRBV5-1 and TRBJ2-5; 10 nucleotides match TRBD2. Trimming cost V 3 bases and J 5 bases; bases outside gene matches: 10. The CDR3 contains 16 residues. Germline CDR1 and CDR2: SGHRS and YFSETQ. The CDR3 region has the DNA TGCGCCAGCAGCTACGGCTGGAGCGGGGGGGCGGAGACCCAGTACTTC. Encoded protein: CASSYGWSGGAETQYF.

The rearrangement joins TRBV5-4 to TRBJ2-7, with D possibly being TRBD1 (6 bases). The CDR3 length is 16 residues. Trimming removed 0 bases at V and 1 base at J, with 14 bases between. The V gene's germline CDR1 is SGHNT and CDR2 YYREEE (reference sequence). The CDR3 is CASSLVGQGKSYEQYF. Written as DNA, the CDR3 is TGTGCCAGCAGCTTGGTGGGGCAGGGGAAATCCTACGAGCAGTACTTC.

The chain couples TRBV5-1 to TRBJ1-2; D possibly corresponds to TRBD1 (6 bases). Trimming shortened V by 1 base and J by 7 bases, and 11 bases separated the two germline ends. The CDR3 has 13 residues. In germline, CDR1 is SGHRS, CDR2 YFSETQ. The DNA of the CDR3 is TGCGCCAGCAGCTTGCGGGGGGCCGGTGGCTACACCTTC. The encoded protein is CASSLRGAGGYTF.

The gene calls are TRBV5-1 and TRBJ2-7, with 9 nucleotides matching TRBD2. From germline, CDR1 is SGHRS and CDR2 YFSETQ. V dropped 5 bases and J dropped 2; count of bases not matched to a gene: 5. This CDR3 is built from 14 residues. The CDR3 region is CASRGLAGPYEQYF. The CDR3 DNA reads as TGCGCCAGCAGGGGGCTAGCGGGGCCCTACGAGCAGTACTTC.

The DNA of the CDR3 is TGCGCCAGCAGCTCCGGACAGGTCGAACCGTTAAGCCTCTCTGGAAACACCATATATTTT. This sequence encodes CASSSGQVEPLSLSGNTIYF. The chain recombines TRBV4-3 with TRBJ1-3; 7 nucleotides line up with TRBD1. Germline CDR1 reads LGHNA; CDR2 reads YSLEER. With V trimmed by 5 bases and J by 0 bases, 19 bases remained unmatched. This CDR3 comprises 20 residues.

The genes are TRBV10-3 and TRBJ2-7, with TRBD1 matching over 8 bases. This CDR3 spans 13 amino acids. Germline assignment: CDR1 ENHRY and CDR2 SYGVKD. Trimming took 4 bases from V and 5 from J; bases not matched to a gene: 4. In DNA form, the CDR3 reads TGTGCCATCAGTGGGCAGGGGGCCGACGAGCAGTACTTC. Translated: CAISGQGADEQYF.

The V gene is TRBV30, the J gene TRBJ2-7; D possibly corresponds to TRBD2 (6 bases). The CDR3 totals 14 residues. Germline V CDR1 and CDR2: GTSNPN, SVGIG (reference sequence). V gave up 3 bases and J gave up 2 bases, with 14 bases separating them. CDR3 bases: TGTGCCTGGAGGTCCCGGGCGGGAACCTACGAGCAGTACTTC. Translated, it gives CAWRSRAGTYEQYF.

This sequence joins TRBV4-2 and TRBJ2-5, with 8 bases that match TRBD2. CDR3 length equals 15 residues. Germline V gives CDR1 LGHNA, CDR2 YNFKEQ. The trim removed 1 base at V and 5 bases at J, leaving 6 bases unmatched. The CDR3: CASSQAGRGSETQYF. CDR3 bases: TGTGCCAGCAGCCAAGCCGGGAGGGGATCGGAGACCCAGTACTTC.

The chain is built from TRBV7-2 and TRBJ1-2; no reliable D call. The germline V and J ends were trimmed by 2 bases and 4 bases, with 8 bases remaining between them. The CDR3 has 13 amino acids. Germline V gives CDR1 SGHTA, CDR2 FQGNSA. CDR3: CASSLSGFYGYTF. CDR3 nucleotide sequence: TGTGCCAGCAGCTTATCCGGCTTCTATGGCTACACCTTC.

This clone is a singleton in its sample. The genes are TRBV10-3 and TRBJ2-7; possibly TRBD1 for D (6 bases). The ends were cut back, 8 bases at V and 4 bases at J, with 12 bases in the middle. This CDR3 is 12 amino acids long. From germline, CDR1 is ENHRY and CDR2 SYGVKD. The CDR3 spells CAISQQGYEQYF. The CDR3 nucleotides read TGTGCCATCTCACAACAGGGTTACGAGCAGTACTTC.

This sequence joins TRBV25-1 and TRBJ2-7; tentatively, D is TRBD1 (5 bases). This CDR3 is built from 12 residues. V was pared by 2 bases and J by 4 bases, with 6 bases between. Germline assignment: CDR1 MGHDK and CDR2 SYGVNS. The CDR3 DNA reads TGTGCCAGCAGTGAACAGGGTTACGAGCAGTACTTC. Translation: CASSEQGYEQYF.